Each of the 9 T cell receptor beta chains below was sequenced from the same sample in a study of OX40 agonist ivuxolimab in advanced cancers. Measured with immunoSEQ multiplex PCR; TCRdb has only the in-frame clones, and not every one. The table shows tens of thousands of clones, with approximately 90% occurring only once. The source material was CD4+ or CD8+ T cells sorted from blood, sampled in a trial of the OX40 agonist ivuxolimab. These TCRs come from an adult with an advanced solid tumor such as melanoma, head and neck, liver or kidney cancer.

The chain employs TRBV15 and TRBJ1-1, with TRBD1 identical over 8 bases. After removal of 1 base from V and 11 bases from J, the junction contained 15 bases not matched to a gene. The length of the CDR3 is 16 residues. Germline-derived CDR1 and CDR2 are LNHNV and YYDKDF (reference sequence). CDR3 DNA: TGTGCCACCAGCAGAGCTCCTCCTTCTACAGGGGACAGGGCTTTCTTT. It specifies CATSRAPPSTGDRAFF.

This sequence joins TRBV19 and TRBJ2-1; 10 nucleotides align to TRBD2. Germline CDR1 is LNHDA and CDR2 is SQIVND (reference sequence). The CDR3 runs to 13 residues. V dropped 6 bases and J dropped 7; count of bases not matched to a gene: 3. The chain's CDR3 is CASRSGGVNEQFF. The CDR3 DNA is TGTGCCAGTAGAAGCGGGGGGGTTAATGAGCAGTTCTTC.

The chain links TRBV27 to TRBJ1-5; perhaps TRBD1 as D (6 bases). The length of the CDR3 is 15 residues. Germline CDR1 reads MNHEY; CDR2 reads SMNVEV (reference sequence). The V gene lost 2 bases and the J gene lost 2 bases, with 10 bases spanning the gap. CDR3 sequence reads: CASSLIAGGNQPQHF. In nucleotides, the CDR3 is TGTGCCAGCAGTTTAATAGCAGGGGGCAATCAGCCCCAGCATTTT.

The chain recombines TRBV27 with TRBJ2-7, with 8 bases aligning to TRBD1. Germline V gene data show CDR1 as MNHEY and CDR2 as SMNVEV (reference sequence). The CDR3 runs to 15 residues. The V gene end was trimmed by 6 bases and the J gene end by 0 bases; junction bases not matched to a gene: 7. The CDR3 loop reads CASSWDRLSSYEQYF. The CDR3 coding sequence is TGTGCCAGCAGCTGGGACAGGCTAAGCTCCTACGAGCAGTACTTC.

The V and J genes are TRBV7-6 and TRBJ1-5; 8 bases fit TRBD1. The J segment lost 6 bases and the V segment lost 1 base, leaving 5 bases of the junction unmatched. This CDR3 contains 15 residues. Germline loops: CDR1 SGHVS, CDR2 FNYEAQ. CDR3 sequence reads: CASSLGQGAIQPQHF. The CDR3 coding sequence is TGTGCCAGCAGCTTAGGGCAGGGGGCAATTCAGCCCCAGCATTTT.

This sequence joins TRBV7-9 and TRBJ2-3; 8 positions match TRBD2. Trimming removed 4 bases from V and 6 bases from J; junction bases left unmatched: 9. Germline-derived CDR1 and CDR2 are SEHNR and FQNEAQ (reference sequence). The length of the CDR3 is 15 residues. In DNA, the CDR3 is TGTGCCAGCAGCTCCCTCGGGGGGGGCCTGGATACGCAGTATTTT. Translating it yields CASSSLGGGLDTQYF.

This chain joins TRBV7-2 and TRBJ1-6, with a tentative D call TRBD1 (6 bases). The CDR3 has 14 residues. The germline CDR1 and CDR2 sequences are SGHTA and FQGNSA. V lost 6 bases to trimming and J lost 8 bases, with 14 bases between them. Here the CDR3 reads CASSTGRMDSPLHF. Written as DNA, the CDR3 is TGTGCCAGCAGTACAGGGCGGATGGATTCACCCCTCCACTTT.

The V gene is TRBV6-1, the J gene TRBJ1-5; 9 bases agree with TRBD1. V trimming: 0 bases; J trimming: 2 bases; junction bases outside the gene matches: 5. The germline gives CDR1 MNHNS, CDR2 SASEGT. CDR3 size: 17 residues. CDR3 loop: CASSEALTGGRNQPQHF. The CDR3, as DNA: TGTGCCAGCAGTGAAGCGCTTACAGGGGGCCGCAATCAGCCCCAGCATTTT.

This clone occurred a few times. V is TRBV12-5 and J is TRBJ1-1; D unresolved. The germline CDR1 and CDR2 sequences are LGHNT and FRNRAP. CDR3 length equals 16 residues. V lost 7 bases and J lost 1, with 19 bases in between. CDR3 residues: CASASGGQRQNTEAFF. The CDR3 nucleotides are TGTGCTAGTGCCTCTGGTGGGCAGCGCCAGAACACTGAAGCTTTCTTT.